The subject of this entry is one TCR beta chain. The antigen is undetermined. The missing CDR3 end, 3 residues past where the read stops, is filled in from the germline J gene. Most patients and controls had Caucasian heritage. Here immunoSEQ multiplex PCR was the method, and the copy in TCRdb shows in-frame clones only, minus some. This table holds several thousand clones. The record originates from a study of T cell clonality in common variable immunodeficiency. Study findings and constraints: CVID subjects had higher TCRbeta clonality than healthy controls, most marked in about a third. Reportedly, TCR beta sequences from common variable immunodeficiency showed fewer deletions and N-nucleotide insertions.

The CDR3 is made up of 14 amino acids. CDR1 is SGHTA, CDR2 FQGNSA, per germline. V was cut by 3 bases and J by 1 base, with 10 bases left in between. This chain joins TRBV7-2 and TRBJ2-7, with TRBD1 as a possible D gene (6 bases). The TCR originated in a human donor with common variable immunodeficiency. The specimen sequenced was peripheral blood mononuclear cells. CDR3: CASSFRTDSYEQYF. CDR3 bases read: TGTGCCAGCAGCTTCCGGACAGATTCCTACGAG.